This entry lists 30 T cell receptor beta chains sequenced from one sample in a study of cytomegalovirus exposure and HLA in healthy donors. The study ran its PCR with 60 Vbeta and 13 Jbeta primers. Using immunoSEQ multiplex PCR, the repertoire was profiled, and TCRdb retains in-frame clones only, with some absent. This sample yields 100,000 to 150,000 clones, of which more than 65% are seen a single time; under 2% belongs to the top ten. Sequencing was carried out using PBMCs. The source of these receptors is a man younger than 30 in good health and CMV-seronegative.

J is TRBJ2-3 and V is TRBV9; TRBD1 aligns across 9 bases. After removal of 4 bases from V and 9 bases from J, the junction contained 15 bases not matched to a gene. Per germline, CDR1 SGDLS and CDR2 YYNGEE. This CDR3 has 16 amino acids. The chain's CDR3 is CASSPRTGALGPTQYF. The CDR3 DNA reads TGTGCCAGCAGCCCGCGGACAGGGGCCCTGGGCCCGACGCAGTATTTT.

The DNA of the CDR3 is TGTGCCAGCAGTCCCCGGGACAGGGAAGCTTTCTTT. It codes for CASSPRDREAFF. The rearrangement links TRBV6-1 to TRBJ1-1; TRBD1 matches at 8 bases. With 5 bases clipped from V and 8 bases from J, the junction kept 4 bases outside the gene matches. This CDR3 comprises 12 residues. Germline CDR1 MNHNS, CDR2 SASEGT.

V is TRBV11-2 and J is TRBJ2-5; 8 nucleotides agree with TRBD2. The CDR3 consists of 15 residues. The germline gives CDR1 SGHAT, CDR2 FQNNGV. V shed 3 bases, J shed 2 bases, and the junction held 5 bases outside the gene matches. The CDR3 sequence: CASSFQRGLQETQYF. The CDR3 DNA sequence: TGTGCCAGCAGCTTTCAGCGGGGGTTACAAGAGACCCAGTACTTC. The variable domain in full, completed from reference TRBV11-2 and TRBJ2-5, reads EAGVAQSPRYKIIEKRQSVAFWCNPISGHATLYWYQQILGQGPKLLIQFQNNGVVDDSQLPKDRFSAERLKGVDSTLKIQPAKLEDSAVYLCASSFQRGLQETQYFGPGTRLLVL.

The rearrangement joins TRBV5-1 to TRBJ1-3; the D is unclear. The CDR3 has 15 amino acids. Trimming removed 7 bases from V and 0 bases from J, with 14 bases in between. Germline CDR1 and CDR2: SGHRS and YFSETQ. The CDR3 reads CASREGDNSGNTIYF. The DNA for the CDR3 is TGCGCCAGCCGAGAGGGTGACAACTCTGGAAACACCATATATTTT.

CDR3 in DNA: TGTGCCAGCAGCCTGGGACAGGGTCTGTATGGCTACACCTTC. It is translated as CASSLGQGLYGYTF. V and J are TRBV5-6 and TRBJ1-2; TRBD1 aligns across 9 bases. CDR3 length equals 14 residues. The germline CDR1 and CDR2 sequences are SGHDT and YYEEEE. The V segment lost 4 bases and the J segment 5 bases; nucleotides outside the gene matches: 6.

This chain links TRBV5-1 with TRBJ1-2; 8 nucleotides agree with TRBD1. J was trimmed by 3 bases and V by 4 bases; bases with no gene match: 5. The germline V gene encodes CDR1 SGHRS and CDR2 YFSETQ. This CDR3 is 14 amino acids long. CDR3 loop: CASSLGQADYGYTF. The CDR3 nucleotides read TGCGCCAGCAGCCTGGGACAGGCTGACTATGGCTACACCTTC.

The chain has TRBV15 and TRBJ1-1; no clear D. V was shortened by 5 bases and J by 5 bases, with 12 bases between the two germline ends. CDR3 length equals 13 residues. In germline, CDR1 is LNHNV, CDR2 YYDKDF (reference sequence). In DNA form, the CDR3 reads TGTGCCACCAGCCCACGCCGGGGTACTGAAGCTTTCTTT. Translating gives CATSPRRGTEAFF.

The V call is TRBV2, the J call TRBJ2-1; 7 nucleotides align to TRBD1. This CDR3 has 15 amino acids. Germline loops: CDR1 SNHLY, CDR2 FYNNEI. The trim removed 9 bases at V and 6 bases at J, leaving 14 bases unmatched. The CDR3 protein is CASKMTGLPGNEQFF. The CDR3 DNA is TGTGCCAGTAAGATGACAGGGCTCCCCGGCAATGAGCAGTTCTTC.

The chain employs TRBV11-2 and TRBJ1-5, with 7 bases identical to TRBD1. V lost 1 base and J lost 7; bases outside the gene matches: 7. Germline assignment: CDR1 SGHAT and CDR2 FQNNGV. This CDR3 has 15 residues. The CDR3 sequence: CASSLARGPGQPQHF. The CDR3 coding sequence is TGTGCCAGCAGCTTAGCGAGGGGGCCGGGGCAGCCCCAGCATTTT.

In DNA form, the CDR3 reads TGTGCCAGCAGCCCGACTAGCGGGACCTCCTACGAGCAGTACTTC. This gives the protein CASSPTSGTSYEQYF. The chain joins TRBV6-6 to TRBJ2-7; TRBD2 matches at 11 bases. The CDR3 covers 15 residues. Germline V gene data show CDR1 as MNHNY and CDR2 as SVGAGI (reference sequence). The V gene end was trimmed by 6 bases and the J gene end by 0 bases; junction bases not matched to a gene: 4.

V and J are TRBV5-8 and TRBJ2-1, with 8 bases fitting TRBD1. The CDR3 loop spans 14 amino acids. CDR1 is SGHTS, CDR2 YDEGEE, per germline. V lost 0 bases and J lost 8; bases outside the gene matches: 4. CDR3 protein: CASSLGTGNDEQFF. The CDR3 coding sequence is TGTGCCAGCAGCTTGGGGACAGGGAACGATGAGCAGTTCTTC.

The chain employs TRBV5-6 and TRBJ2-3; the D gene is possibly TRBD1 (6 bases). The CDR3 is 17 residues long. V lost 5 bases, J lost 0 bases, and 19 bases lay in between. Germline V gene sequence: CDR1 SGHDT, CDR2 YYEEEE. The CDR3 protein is CASRLTFRGHSTDTQYF. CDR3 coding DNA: TGTGCCAGCAGGCTCACCTTCAGGGGACATAGCACAGATACGCAGTATTTT.

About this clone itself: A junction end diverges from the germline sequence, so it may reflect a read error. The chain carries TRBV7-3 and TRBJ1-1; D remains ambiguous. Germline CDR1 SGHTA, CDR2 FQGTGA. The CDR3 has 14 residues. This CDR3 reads CVSSPSSGNTEAFF. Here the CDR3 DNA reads TGTGTCAGCAGCCCTTCGTCGGGGAACACTGAAGCTTTCTTT. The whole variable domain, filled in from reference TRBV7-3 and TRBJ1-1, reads GAGVSQTPSNKVTEKGKYVELRCDPISGHTALYWYRQSLGQGPEFLIYFQGTGAADDSGLPNDRFFAVRPEGSVSTLKIQRTERGDSAVYLCVSSPSSGNTEAFFGQGTRLTVV.

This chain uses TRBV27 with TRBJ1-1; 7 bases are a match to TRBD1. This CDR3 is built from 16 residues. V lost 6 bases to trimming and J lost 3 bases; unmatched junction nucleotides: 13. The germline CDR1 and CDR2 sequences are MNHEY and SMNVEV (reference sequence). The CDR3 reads CASSRDRVRMDTEAFF. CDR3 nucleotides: TGTGCCAGCAGCCGCGACAGGGTGAGAATGGACACTGAAGCTTTCTTT.

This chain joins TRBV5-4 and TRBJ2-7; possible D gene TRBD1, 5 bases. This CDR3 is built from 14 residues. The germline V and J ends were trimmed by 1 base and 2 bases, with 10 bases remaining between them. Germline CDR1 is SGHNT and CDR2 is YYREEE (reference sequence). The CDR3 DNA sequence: TGTGCCAGCAGCTTGAGGGGTTTAACCTACGAGCAGTACTTC. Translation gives CASSLRGLTYEQYF.

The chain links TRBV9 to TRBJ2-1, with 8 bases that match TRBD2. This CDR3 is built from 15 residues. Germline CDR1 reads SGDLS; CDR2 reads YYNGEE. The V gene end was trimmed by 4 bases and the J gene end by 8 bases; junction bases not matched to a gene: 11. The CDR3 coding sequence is TGTGCCAGCAGCCGTCCCGGGACTAGTTTACATGAGCAGTTCTTC. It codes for CASSRPGTSLHEQFF.

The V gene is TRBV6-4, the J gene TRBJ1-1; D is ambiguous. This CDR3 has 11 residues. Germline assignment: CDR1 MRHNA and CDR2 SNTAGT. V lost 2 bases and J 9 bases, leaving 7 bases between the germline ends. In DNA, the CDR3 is TGTGCCAGCAGTGACGGCGGAAAAGCTTTCTTT. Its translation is CASSDGGKAFF.

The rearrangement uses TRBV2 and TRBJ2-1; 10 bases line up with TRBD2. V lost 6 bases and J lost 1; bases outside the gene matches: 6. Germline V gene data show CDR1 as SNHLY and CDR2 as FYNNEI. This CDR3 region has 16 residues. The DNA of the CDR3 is TGTGCCAGCAGACCGACTAGCGGGTTGTCCTACAATGAGCAGTTCTTC. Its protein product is CASRPTSGLSYNEQFF.

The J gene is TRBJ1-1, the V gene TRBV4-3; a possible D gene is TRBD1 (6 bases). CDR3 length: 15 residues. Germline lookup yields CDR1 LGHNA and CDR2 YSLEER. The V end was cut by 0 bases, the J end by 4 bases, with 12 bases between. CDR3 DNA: TGCGCCAGCAGCCAAGATCCGAGGGGGATCACTGAAGCTTTCTTT. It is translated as CASSQDPRGITEAFF.

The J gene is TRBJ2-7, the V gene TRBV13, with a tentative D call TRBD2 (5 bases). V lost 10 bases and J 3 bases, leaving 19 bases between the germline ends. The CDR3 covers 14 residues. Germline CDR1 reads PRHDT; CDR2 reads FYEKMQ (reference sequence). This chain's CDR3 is CATLLGEKDYEQYF. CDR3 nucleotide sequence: TGTGCCACCCTACTAGGCGAAAAGGACTACGAGCAGTACTTC.

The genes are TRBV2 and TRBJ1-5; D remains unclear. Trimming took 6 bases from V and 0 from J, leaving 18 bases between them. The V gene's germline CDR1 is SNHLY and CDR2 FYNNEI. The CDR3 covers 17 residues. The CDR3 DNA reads TGTGCCAGCAGAGCGACCCGAACCCCTTATAGCAATCAGCCCCAGCATTTT. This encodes CASRATRTPYSNQPQHF.

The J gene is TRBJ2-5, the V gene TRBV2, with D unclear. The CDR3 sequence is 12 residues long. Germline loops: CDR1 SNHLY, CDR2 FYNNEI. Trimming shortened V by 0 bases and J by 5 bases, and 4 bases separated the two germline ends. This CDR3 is CASSEARETQYF. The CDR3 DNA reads TGTGCCAGCAGTGAAGCGCGGGAGACCCAGTACTTC.

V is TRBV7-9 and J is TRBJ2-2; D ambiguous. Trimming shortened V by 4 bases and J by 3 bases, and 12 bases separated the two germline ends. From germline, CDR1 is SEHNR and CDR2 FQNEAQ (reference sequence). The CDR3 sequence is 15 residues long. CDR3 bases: TGTGCCAGCAGCTATAACGACATGCACACCGGGGAGCTGTTTTTT. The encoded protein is CASSYNDMHTGELFF.

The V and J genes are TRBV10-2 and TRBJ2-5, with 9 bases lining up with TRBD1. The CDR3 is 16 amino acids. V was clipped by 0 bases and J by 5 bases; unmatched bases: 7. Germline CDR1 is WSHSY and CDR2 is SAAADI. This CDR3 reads CASSESTGGPRETQYF. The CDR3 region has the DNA TGCGCCAGCAGTGAGTCGACAGGGGGACCACGGGAGACCCAGTACTTC.

CDR3 nucleotides: TGTGCCAGCAGTTCAGGAAGGTACACTGAAGCTTTCTTT. The encoded protein is CASSSGRYTEAFF. The gene calls are TRBV6-5 and TRBJ1-1; D not resolved. There are 13 residues in the CDR3. V was trimmed by 4 bases and J by 3 bases, leaving 9 bases between them. The germline V gene encodes CDR1 MNHEY and CDR2 SVGAGI.

CDR3 sequence: CAGERGGIMNTEAFF. As DNA, the CDR3 is TGTGCCGGCGAAAGAGGTGGAATCATGAACACTGAAGCTTTCTTT. V is TRBV2 and J is TRBJ1-1; D unresolved. Trimming pared 11 bases from V and 0 bases from J, leaving 19 bases between. The germline V gene has CDR1 SNHLY and CDR2 FYNNEI. CDR3 length: 15 residues.

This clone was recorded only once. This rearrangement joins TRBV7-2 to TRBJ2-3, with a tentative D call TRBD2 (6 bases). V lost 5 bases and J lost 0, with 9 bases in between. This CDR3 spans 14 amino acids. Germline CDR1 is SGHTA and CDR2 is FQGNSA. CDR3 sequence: CASSPGLSTDTQYF. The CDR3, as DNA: TGTGCCAGCAGCCCGGGACTTAGCACAGATACGCAGTATTTT.

The CDR3 DNA follows: TGTGCCAGCAGCTCTTATACGGGGGGCTACACCTTC. It translates to CASSSYTGGYTF. This chain uses TRBV7-2 with TRBJ1-2, with D uncertain. Germline loops: CDR1 SGHTA, CDR2 FQGNSA. This CDR3 comprises 12 residues. V was trimmed by 4 bases and J by 8 bases, leaving 11 bases between them.

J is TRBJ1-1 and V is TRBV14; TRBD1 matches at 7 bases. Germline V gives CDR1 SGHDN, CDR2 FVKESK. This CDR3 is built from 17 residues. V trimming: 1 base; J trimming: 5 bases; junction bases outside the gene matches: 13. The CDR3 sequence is CASSQGRGRMEETEAFF. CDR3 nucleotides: TGTGCCAGCAGCCAAGGAAGGGGGCGCATGGAAGAAACTGAAGCTTTCTTT.

CDR3 region: CASSHLRPRPQETQYF. CDR3 DNA sequence: TGCGCCAGCAGTCACTTGCGGCCAAGGCCTCAAGAGACCCAGTACTTC. This sequence joins TRBV23-1 and TRBJ2-5; no clear D. TRBV23-1 is known as an ORF, though its function is uncertain. This CDR3 is built from 16 residues. V dropped 3 bases and J dropped 2 bases, with 16 bases sitting between them.